A single T cell receptor beta chain is shown here with its context. These data come from a study of T cells expressing NK-cell markers. 5'RACE template switching with UMIs generated TCR beta cDNA. With the 5' RACE reads reprocessed, TCRdb shows one record per CDR3 protein and no DNA. The table gives a few hundred thousand distinct CDR3 sequences; the top ten clones make up 0.39% of it. This CDR3 is built from 15 residues. From germline, CDR1 is SGHTA and CDR2 FQGNSA. The V call is TRBV7-2, the J call TRBJ2-3; the TCRdb D gene call, TRBD2, has no DNA to confirm it. Sequencing used blood T cells: a sorted CD56 or NKG2C T cell subset, CD4+ or CD8+ T cells, or bulk PBMC T cells (not recorded which). This receptor was obtained from a young man in good health. The CDR3 sequence is CASSLVTSSADTQYF.